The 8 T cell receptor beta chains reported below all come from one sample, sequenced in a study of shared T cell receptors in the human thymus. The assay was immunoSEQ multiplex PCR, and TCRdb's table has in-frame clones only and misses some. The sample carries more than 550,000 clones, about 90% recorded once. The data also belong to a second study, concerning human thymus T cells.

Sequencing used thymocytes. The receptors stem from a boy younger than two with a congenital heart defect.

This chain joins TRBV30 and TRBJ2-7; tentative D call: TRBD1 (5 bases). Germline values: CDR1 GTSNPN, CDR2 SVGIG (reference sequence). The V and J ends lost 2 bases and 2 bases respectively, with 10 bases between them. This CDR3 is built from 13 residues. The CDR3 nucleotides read TGTGCCTGGAGTACAGGCTACCCCTACGAGCAGTACTTC. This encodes CAWSTGYPYEQYF.

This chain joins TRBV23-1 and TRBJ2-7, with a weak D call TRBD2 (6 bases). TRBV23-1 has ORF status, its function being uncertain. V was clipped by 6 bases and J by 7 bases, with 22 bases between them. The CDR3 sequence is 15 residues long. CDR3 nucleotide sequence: TGCGCCAGCAGGCTACCTACAGGAGAGCGGGCTGAGCAGTACTTC. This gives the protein CASRLPTGERAEQYF.

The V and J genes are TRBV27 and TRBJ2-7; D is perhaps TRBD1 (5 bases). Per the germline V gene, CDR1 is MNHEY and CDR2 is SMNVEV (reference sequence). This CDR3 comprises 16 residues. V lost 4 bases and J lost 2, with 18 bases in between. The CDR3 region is CASSSLSRQTPYEQYF. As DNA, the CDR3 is TGTGCCAGCAGTTCCTTGAGTAGACAGACCCCCTACGAGCAGTACTTC.

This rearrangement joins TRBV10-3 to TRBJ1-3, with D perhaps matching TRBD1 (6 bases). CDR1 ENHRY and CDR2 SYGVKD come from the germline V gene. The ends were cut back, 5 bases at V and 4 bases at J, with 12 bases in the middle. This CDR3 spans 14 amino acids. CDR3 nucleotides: TGTGCCATCAGTAAGAAACAGGGAGGAAACACCATATATTTT. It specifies CAISKKQGGNTIYF.

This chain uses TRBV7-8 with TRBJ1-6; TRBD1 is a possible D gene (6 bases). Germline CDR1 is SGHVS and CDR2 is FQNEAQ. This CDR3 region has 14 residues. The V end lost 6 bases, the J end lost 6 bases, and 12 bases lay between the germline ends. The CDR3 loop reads CASSSYRVNSPLHF. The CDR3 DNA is TGTGCCAGCAGTTCCTACAGGGTTAATTCACCCCTCCACTTT. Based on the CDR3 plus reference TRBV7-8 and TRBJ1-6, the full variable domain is GAGVSQSPRYKVAKRGQDVALRCDPISGHVSLFWYQQALGQGPEFLTYFQNEAQLDKSGLPSDRFFAERPEGSVSTLKIQRTQQEDSAVYLCASSSYRVNSPLHFGNGTRLTVT.

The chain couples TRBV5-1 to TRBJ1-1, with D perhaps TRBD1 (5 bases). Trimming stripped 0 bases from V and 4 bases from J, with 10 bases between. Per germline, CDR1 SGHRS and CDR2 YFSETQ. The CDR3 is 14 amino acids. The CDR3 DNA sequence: TGCGCCAGCAGCTTGGCAGGGCGTCTCACTGAAGCTTTCTTT. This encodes CASSLAGRLTEAFF. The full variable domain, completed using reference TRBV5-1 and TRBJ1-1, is KAGVTQTPRYLIKTRGQQVTLSCSPISGHRSVSWYQQTPGQGLQFLFEYFSETQRNKGNFPGRFSGRQFSNSRSEMNVSTLELGDSALYLCASSLAGRLTEAFFGQGTRLTVV.

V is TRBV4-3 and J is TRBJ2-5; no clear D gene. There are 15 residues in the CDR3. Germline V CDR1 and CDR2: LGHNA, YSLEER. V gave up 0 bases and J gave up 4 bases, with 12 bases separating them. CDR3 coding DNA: TGCGCCAGCAGCCAAGATGTAGGAGTGACAGAGACCCAGTACTTC. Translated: CASSQDVGVTETQYF.

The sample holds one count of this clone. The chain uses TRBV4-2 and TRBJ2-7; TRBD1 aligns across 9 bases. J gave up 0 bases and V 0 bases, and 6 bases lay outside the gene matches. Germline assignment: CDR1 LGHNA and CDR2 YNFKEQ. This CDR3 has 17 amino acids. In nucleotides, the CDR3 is TGTGCCAGCAGCCAAGATCTCGGGACAGGGAGCTCCTACGAGCAGTACTTC. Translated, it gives CASSQDLGTGSSYEQYF.